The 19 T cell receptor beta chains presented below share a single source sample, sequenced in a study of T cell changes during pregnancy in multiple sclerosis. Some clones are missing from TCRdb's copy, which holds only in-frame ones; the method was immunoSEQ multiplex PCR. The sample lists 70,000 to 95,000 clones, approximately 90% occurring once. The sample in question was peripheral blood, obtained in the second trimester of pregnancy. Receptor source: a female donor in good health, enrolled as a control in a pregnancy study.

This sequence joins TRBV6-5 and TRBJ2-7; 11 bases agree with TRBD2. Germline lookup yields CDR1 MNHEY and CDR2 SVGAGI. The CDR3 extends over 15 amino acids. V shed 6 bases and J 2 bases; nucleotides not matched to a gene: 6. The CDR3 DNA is TGTGCCAGCAGCCTTAGCGGGGGGGCCACCTACGAGCAGTACTTC. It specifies CASSLSGGATYEQYF.

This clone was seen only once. Here the CDR3 DNA reads TGTGCCAGCAGGATGGAGGCTAGCAATCAGCCCCAGCATTTT. Its translation is CASRMEASNQPQHF. The chain is built from TRBV6-1 and TRBJ1-5; unclear D gene. V was clipped by 6 bases and J by 0 bases, with 9 bases between them. This CDR3 is 14 amino acids long. Germline values: CDR1 MNHNS, CDR2 SASEGT.

The DNA of the CDR3 is TGCGCCAGCAGTGCAGGGGCTGGAAACACCATATATTTT. It encodes CASSAGAGNTIYF. V and J are TRBV10-2 and TRBJ1-3, with TRBD1 as a possible D gene (6 bases). CDR3 length: 13 residues. The V end lost 4 bases, the J end lost 2 bases, and 6 bases lay between the germline ends. The germline V gene has CDR1 WSHSY and CDR2 SAAADI.

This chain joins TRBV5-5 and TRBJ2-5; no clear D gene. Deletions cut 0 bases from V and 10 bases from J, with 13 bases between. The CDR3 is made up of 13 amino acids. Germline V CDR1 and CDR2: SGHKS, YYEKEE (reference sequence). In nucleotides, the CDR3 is TGTGCCAGCAGCTTGGATACTGGGCCGGACCAGTACTTC. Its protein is CASSLDTGPDQYF. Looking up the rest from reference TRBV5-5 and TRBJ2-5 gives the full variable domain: DAGVTQSPTHLIKTRGQQVTLRCSPISGHKSVSWYQQVLGQGPQFIFQYYEKEERGRGNFPDRFSARQFPNYSSELNVNALLLGDSALYLCASSLDTGPDQYFGPGTRLLVL.

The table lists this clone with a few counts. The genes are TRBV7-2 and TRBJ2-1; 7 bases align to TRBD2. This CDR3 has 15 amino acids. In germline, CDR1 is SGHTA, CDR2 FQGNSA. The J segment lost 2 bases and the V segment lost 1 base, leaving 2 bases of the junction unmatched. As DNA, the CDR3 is TGTGCCAGCAGCTTAGGGAGCGGGACCTACAATGAGCAGTTCTTC. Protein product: CASSLGSGTYNEQFF.

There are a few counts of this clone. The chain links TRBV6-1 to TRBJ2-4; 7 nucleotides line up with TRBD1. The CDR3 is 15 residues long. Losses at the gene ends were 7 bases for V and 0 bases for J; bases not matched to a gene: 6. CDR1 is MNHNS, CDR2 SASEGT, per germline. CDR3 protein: CASTLQGIAKNIQYF. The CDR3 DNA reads TGTGCCAGCACTTTACAGGGGATAGCCAAAAACATTCAGTACTTC.

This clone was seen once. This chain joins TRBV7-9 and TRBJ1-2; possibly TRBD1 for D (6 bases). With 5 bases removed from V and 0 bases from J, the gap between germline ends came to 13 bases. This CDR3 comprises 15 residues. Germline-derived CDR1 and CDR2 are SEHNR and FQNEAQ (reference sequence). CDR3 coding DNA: TGTGCCAGCAGCCAAGGGGGGGGAGCTAACTATGGCTACACCTTC. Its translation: CASSQGGGANYGYTF.

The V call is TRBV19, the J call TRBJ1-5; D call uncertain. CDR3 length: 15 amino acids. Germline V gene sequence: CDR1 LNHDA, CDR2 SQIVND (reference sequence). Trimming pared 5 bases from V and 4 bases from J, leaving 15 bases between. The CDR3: CASSVGRSQNQPQHF. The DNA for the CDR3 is TGTGCCAGTAGTGTCGGGAGGTCGCAAAATCAGCCCCAGCATTTT.

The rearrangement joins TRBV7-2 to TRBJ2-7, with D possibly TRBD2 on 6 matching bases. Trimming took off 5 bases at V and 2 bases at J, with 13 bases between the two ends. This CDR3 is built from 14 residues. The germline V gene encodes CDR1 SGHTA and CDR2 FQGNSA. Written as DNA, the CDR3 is TGTGCCAGCAGCCGAGGGACTCCGCCCTACGAGCAGTACTTC. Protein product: CASSRGTPPYEQYF.

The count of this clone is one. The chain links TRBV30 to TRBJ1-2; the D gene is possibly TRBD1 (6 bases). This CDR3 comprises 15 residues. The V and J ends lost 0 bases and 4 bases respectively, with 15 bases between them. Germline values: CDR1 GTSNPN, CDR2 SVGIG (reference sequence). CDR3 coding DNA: TGTGCCTGGAGTGTATCCCGAGGGGGTATCTATGGCTACACCTTC. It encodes CAWSVSRGGIYGYTF.

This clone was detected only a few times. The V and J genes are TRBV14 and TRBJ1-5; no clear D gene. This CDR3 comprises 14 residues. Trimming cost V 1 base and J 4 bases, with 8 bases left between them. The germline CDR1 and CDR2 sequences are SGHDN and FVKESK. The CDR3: CASSQGGVNQPQHF. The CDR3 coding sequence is TGTGCCAGCAGCCAAGGCGGGGTAAATCAGCCCCAGCATTTT.

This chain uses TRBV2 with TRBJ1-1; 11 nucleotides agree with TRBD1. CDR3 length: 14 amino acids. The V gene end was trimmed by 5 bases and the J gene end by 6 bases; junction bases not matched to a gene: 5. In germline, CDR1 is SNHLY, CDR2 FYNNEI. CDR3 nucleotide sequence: TGTGCCAGCAGTTTGGACAGGGGGCGGGCTGAAGCTTTCTTT. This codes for CASSLDRGRAEAFF.

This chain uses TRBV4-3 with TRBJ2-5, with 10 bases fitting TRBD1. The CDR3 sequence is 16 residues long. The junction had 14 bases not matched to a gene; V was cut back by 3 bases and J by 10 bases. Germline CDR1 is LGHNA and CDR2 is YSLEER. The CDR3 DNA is TGCGCCAGCAGCCAGATGTGGACAGGGGGATGGGGTGGCCAGTACTTC. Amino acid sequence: CASSQMWTGGWGGQYF.

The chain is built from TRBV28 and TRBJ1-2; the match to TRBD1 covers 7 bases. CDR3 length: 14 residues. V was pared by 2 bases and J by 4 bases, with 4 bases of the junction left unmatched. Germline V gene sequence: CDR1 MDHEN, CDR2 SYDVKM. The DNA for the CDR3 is TGTGCCAGCAGTTTAAGCCGGGACAGCTATGGCTACACCTTC. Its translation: CASSLSRDSYGYTF.

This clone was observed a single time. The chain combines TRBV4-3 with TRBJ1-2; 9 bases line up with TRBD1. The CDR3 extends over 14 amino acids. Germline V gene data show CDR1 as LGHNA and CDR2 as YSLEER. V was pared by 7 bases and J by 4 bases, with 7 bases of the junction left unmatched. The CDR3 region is CASTPATGGYGYTF. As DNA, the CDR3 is TGCGCCAGCACCCCGGCGACAGGGGGCTATGGCTACACCTTC.

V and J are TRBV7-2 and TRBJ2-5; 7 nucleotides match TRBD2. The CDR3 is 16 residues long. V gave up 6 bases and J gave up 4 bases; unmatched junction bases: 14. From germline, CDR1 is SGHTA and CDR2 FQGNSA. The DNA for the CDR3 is TGTGCCAGCAGACGAGGGGCAACTAGCGCCGGAGAGACCCAGTACTTC. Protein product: CASRRGATSAGETQYF.

The CDR3 DNA sequence: TGTGCCAGCAGACTCGACAGGGATGGAGACGAGCAGTACTTC. Translating it yields CASRLDRDGDEQYF. J is TRBJ2-7 and V is TRBV11-2; 7 bases agree with TRBD1. J gave up 5 bases and V 6 bases, and 10 bases lay outside the gene matches. CDR3 size: 14 residues. Germline CDR1 SGHAT, CDR2 FQNNGV. Full variable domain (remainder filled in from reference TRBV11-2 and TRBJ2-7): EAGVAQSPRYKIIEKRQSVAFWCNPISGHATLYWYQQILGQGPKLLIQFQNNGVVDDSQLPKDRFSAERLKGVDSTLKIQPAKLEDSAVYLCASRLDRDGDEQYFGPGTRLTVT.

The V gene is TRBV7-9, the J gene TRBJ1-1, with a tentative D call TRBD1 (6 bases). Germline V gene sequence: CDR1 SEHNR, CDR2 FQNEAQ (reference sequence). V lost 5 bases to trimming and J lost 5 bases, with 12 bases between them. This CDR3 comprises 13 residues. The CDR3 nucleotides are TGTGCCAGCAGCGGCAGGGGTGGAACTGAAGCTTTCTTT. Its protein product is CASSGRGGTEAFF.

The CDR3 protein is CASSELGDEETQYF. DNA of the CDR3: TGTGCCAGCAGTGAACTCGGGGATGAAGAGACCCAGTACTTC. The chain joins TRBV6-1 to TRBJ2-5; D perhaps matches TRBD2 (5 bases). Germline CDR1 MNHNS, CDR2 SASEGT. The V end lost 2 bases, the J end lost 3 bases, and 10 bases lay between the germline ends. The CDR3 consists of 14 residues.